This T cell receptor beta chain was sequenced for a study of CD8 T cells in Susac syndrome. Overall study: The sequenced Susac syndrome patients included six who had clinically active disease and about 8 who were in remission.

The V end lost 4 bases, the J end lost 0 bases, and 15 bases lay between the germline ends. The CDR3 spans 16 residues. Germline V gene sequence: CDR1 MNHEY, CDR2 SVGAGI. After extraction with the RNeasy kit, roughly 0.45 to 1 ug of the RNA was reverse transcribed using random hexamers. The immunoSEQ assay covered 54 Vbeta and 13 Jbeta segments for CDR3. TCRdb called the immunoSEQ multiplex PCR reads again in MiXCR, with one record for every CDR3 protein. This repertoire shows 100,000 to 150,000 distinct CDR3 sequences, about 93% found once; its top ten account for approximately 0.22%. The authors negatively isolated CD8+ and CD4+ T cells and FACS-enriched TEMRA cells.

Sequencing used CD8+ T cells from PBMCs. This receptor was obtained from a human donor with Susac syndrome. The rearrangement links TRBV6-5 to TRBJ1-1, with a possible D match to TRBD1 (5 bases). The CDR3 sequence: CASSLIPGTVNTEAFF. For the CDR3, the DNA is TGTGCCAGCAGTTTAATTCCGGGGACGGTGAACACTGAAGCTTTCTTT.